This is a list of T cell receptor beta chains from one sample in a study of CD8+CD57+ T cells in acquired aplastic anemia. TCRdb used MiXCR to reprocess the reads, holding one entry per CDR3 protein. The repertoire holds around 230,000 distinct CDR3 sequences, with approximately 60% as singletons. Sequencing was carried out using sorted CD4+, CD8+, or CD8+CD57+ T cells (not recorded which) from PBMCs. The source is a human donor in good health. Each CDR3 is given with its conserved first and last residue. D genes are given only for firm matches. Size tells how often a clone was seen (once, few, many) or the class of an expanded clone, and some rows leave it out.

TRBV7-9,TRBJ2-7,once,TRBD2,TGTGCCGGCAGCGGGGACGGCGAGCAGTACTTC,CAGSGDGEQYF
TRBV7-9,TRBJ2-2,NA,NA,TGTGCCAGCAGCATTATCTCGGGGGACACCGGGGAGCTGTTTTTT,CASSIISGDTGELFF
TRBV5-6,TRBJ1-1,NA,TRBD1,TGTGCCAGCAGCTTACAGGGGGCGGCTGAAGCTTTCTTT,CASSLQGAAEAFF
TRBV11-2,TRBJ1-1,NA,NA,TGTGCCAGCAGCTCGACAGTAGGGACTGAAGCTTTCTTT,CASSSTVGTEAFF
TRBV7-4,TRBJ2-5,NA,TRBD2,TGTGCCAGCAGCCCAAGGACTAGCGGGAGGGCCGGGGAGACCCAGTACTTC,CASSPRTSGRAGETQYF
TRBV28,TRBJ2-7,many,TRBD2,TGTGCCAGCAGTTCCCCTCGGACTAGCGGAACCTACGAGCAGTACTTC,CASSSPRTSGTYEQYF
TRBV5-1,TRBJ2-1,NA,NA,TGCGCCAGCAGCTTGGACCGGGCCGGGAGTAGGGGTGAGCAGTTCTTC,CASSLDRAGSRGEQFF
TRBV6-1,TRBJ1-5,many,NA,TGTGCCAGCAGTGAGGGCAGTAATAGCAATCAGCCCCAGCATTTT,CASSEGSNSNQPQHF
TRBV4-3,TRBJ2-7,NA,TRBD1,TGCGCCAGCAGCCAAGCCTCGGGACAGTCCTACGAGCAGTACTTC,CASSQASGQSYEQYF
TRBV2,TRBJ2-5,NA,NA,TGTGCCAGCAGTGAAACCCTACAAGGGACCCAGTACTTC,CASSETLQGTQYF
TRBV7-6,TRBJ2-5,NA,TRBD2,TGTGCCAGCAGCTTTCGTCGGACTAGCGGGTATGAGACCCAGTACTTC,CASSFRRTSGYETQYF
TRBV3-1,TRBJ2-7,many,NA,TGTGCCAGCAGCCAACTCTCCTACGAGCAGTACTTC,CASSQLSYEQYF
TRBV24-1,TRBJ2-2,NA,NA,TGTGCCACCAGTGATGGGACAGGGGAGCTGTTTTTT,CATSDGTGELFF
TRBV6-1,TRBJ2-1,many,NA,TGTGCCAGCAGTGAAGCCACGGTCCCCCTACATATTGAGCAGTTCTTC,CASSEATVPLHIEQFF
TRBV7-8,TRBJ2-5,NA,NA,TGTGCCAGCTCACCAGTGGAAGAGACCCAGTACTTC,CASSPVEETQYF
TRBV5-1,TRBJ2-7,NA,NA,TGCGCCAGCAGCGGCCGGGACTCAGGGGTCCACGAGCAGTACTTC,CASSGRDSGVHEQYF
TRBV4-2,TRBJ2-1,many,TRBD1,TGTGCCAGCAGCCACCCCACGGGACAGGGCCCCTACAATGAGCAGTTCTTC,CASSHPTGQGPYNEQFF
TRBV25-1,TRBJ2-7,NA,NA,TGTGCCAGCAGGGGTAGCCTATACGAGCAGTACTTC,CASRGSLYEQYF
TRBV15,TRBJ2-3,NA,NA,TGTGCCACCAGCAGAGGAAAATCATCAGATACGCAGTATTTT,CATSRGKSSDTQYF
TRBV29-1,TRBJ2-2,once,NA,TGCAGCGTTGCAGGGGTGAACACCGGGGAGCTGTTTTTT,CSVAGVNTGELFF
TRBV4-1,TRBJ2-7,NA,TRBD1,TGCGCCAGCAGCCCCTCGCGGGACAGGGCCGCCTACGAGCAGTACTTC,CASSPSRDRAAYEQYF
TRBV10-2,TRBJ1-2,NA,TRBD1,TGCGCCAGCAGCTGGACAGGGGTTAACTATGGCTACACCTTC,CASSWTGVNYGYTF
TRBV7-9,TRBJ1-4,many,NA,TGTGCCAGCGCGGGGGGGTCTAGTGAAAAACTGTTTTTT,CASAGGSSEKLFF
TRBV10-2,TRBJ1-2,NA,NA,TGCGCCAGCAGTGAGTCCCGCTATGGCTACACCTTC,CASSESRYGYTF